This is a list of T cell receptor beta chains from one sample in a study. One entry per CDR3 protein, called by TCRdb with MiXCR from the 5' RACE reads. The data hold about 55,000 distinct CDR3 sequences, with roughly a sixth observed a single time. Sequencing was done on a sample of naive CD4+ T cells sorted from blood. Receptor source: a female donor with breast cancer. Both conserved end residues are part of each CDR3. Each record gives: V gene, D gene, clone size, J gene, CDR3 protein, CDR3 DNA. A D gene is named only where the DNA matches it firmly. Clone size is shown for a subset of rows, as once, few, many or a class of expanded clone.

V: TRBV20-1
D: TRBD2
size: few
J: TRBJ2-6
CDR3: CSASRGSSGANVLTF
DNA: TGCAGTGCTAGTCGCGGGAGCTCTGGGGCCAACGTCCTGACTTTC

V: TRBV6-1
D: TRBD1
size: many
J: TRBJ1-5
CDR3: CASTPGQGPYQPQHF
DNA: TGTGCCAGCACCCCGGGACAGGGGCCCTATCAGCCCCAGCATTTT

V: TRBV21-1
D: -
size: few
J: TRBJ2-3
CDR3: CASIQRTGDTQYF
DNA: TGTGCCAGCATCCAGCGGACCGGGGATACGCAGTATTTT

V: TRBV9
D: -
size: -
J: TRBJ2-3
CDR3: CASSVDVGQYSTDTQYF
DNA: TGTGCCAGCAGCGTAGATGTAGGGCAGTATAGCACAGATACGCAGTATTTT

V: TRBV5-1
D: TRBD2
size: many
J: TRBJ2-5
CDR3: CASSLLTSGRGETQYF
DNA: TGCGCCAGCAGCCTACTGACTAGCGGGAGAGGAGAGACCCAGTACTTC

V: TRBV5-1
D: -
size: -
J: TRBJ2-6
CDR3: CASSLGISGANVLTF
DNA: TGCGCCAGCAGCTTGGGGATCTCTGGGGCCAACGTCCTGACTTTC

V: TRBV7-9
D: TRBD1
size: -
J: TRBJ2-3
CDR3: CASRPCPGQYLSDTQYF
DNA: TGTGCCAGCAGGCCGTGCCCGGGACAGTACCTGTCAGATACGCAGTATTTT

V: TRBV20-1
D: -
size: -
J: TRBJ2-3
CDR3: CSARRGMAGDEYTQYF
DNA: TGCAGTGCTAGAAGGGGGATGGCGGGGGATGAATATACGCAGTATTTT

V: TRBV12-3/TRBV12-4
D: -
size: few
J: TRBJ2-1
CDR3: CATGLSNEQFF
DNA: TGTGCCACCGGACTGTCCAATGAGCAGTTCTTC

V: TRBV19
D: TRBD1
size: -
J: TRBJ1-2
CDR3: CASSSHRGQGKGYTF
DNA: TGTGCCAGCAGCTCGCACAGGGGGCAGGGAAAAGGCTACACCTTC

V: TRBV7-9
D: -
size: few
J: TRBJ2-7
CDR3: CASSLAGTRVAF
DNA: TGTGCCAGCAGCTTAGCAGGGACGCGAGTCGCCTTC

V: TRBV5-1
D: -
size: few
J: TRBJ2-3
CDR3: CASSLNRDPPNTQYF
DNA: TGCGCCAGCAGCTTGAACAGGGATCCCCCCAATACGCAGTATTTT

V: TRBV15
D: -
size: many
J: TRBJ1-1
CDR3: CATSREGWSSEAFF
DNA: TGTGCCACCAGCAGAGAAGGCTGGTCCTCTGAAGCTTTCTTT

V: TRBV12-3/TRBV12-4
D: -
size: -
J: TRBJ1-5
CDR3: CASSPPGYSNQPQHF
DNA: TGTGCCAGCAGTCCTCCAGGGTATAGCAATCAGCCCCAGCATTTT

V: TRBV15
D: -
size: -
J: TRBJ2-5
CDR3: CATSMGLRGEETQYF
DNA: TGTGCCACCAGCATGGGACTTCGCGGTGAAGAGACCCAGTACTTC

V: TRBV4-1
D: -
size: -
J: TRBJ1-1
CDR3: CASSHYRAQNTEAFF
DNA: TGCGCCAGCAGCCATTACAGGGCCCAGAACACTGAAGCTTTCTTT

V: TRBV11-3
D: -
size: few
J: TRBJ1-1
CDR3: CASSLAWVNTEAFF
DNA: TGTGCCAGCAGCTTAGCATGGGTGAACACTGAAGCTTTCTTT

V: TRBV20-1
D: -
size: many
J: TRBJ1-2
CDR3: CSASLSEGASYGYTF
DNA: TGCAGTGCTAGTCTCTCGGAAGGGGCTTCCTATGGCTACACCTTC

V: TRBV7-8
D: -
size: -
J: TRBJ2-7
CDR3: CASSPGPRLVYEQYF
DNA: TGTGCCAGCAGCCCGGGACCACGCCTTGTCTACGAGCAGTACTTC

V: TRBV7-2
D: -
size: many
J: TRBJ1-2
CDR3: CASSLAAPDYGYTF
DNA: TGTGCCAGCAGCTTAGCCGCACCGGACTATGGCTACACCTTC

V: TRBV5-1
D: -
size: -
J: TRBJ1-1
CDR3: CASSLTSGTANTEAFF
DNA: TGCGCCAGCAGCTTAACCTCCGGGACGGCGAACACTGAAGCTTTCTTT

V: TRBV7-9
D: -
size: -
J: TRBJ1-1
CDR3: CASSPQAVGIGEASF
DNA: TGTGCCAGCAGCCCGCAGGCGGTGGGAATAGGTGAAGCTTCCTTT

V: TRBV5-1
D: -
size: -
J: TRBJ1-1
CDR3: CASSTNPETEAFF
DNA: TGCGCCAGCAGCACCAATCCGGAGACTGAAGCTTTCTTT

V: TRBV4-1
D: -
size: few
J: TRBJ1-5
CDR3: CASSQDHLGRQPQHF
DNA: TGCGCCAGCAGCCAAGATCATTTAGGGCGGCAGCCCCAGCATTTT

V: TRBV7-6
D: TRBD2
size: few
J: TRBJ2-3
CDR3: CASSSLMWEGDTQYF
DNA: TGTGCCAGCAGCTCCCTAATGTGGGAGGGAGATACGCAGTATTTT

V: TRBV20-1
D: -
size: many
J: TRBJ2-3
CDR3: CSASSSTDTQYF
DNA: TGCAGTGCTAGTAGCAGCACAGATACGCAGTATTTT

V: TRBV9
D: TRBD1
size: -
J: TRBJ2-5
CDR3: CASSVATGGQETQYF
DNA: TGTGCCAGCAGCGTAGCTACAGGGGGACAAGAGACCCAGTACTTC

V: TRBV5-1
D: TRBD2
size: once
J: TRBJ2-1
CDR3: CASSLVGTSGYNEQFF
DNA: TGCGCCAGCAGCTTGGTCGGGACTAGCGGCTACAATGAGCAGTTCTTC